This TCR beta chain was identified in a study of T cells after yellow fever vaccination (dated by TCRdb to about 2019). Regarding the study in general: The SMART-Seq v4 Ultra Low Input RNA kit was used to prepare libraries from fractions with low cell numbers. Bulk TCR alpha and beta repertoires were sequenced longitudinally to track T-cell clones before and after primary and booster YFV17D yellow fever vaccination. Two healthy male donors made up the cohort, one aged 18 to 30 years and the other aged 30 to 40 years. Blood was collected at multiple timepoints before and after primary and secondary immunization, and bulk PBMC replicates and cell subsets were isolated. Here is what the overall study found, with its caveats: Compared with the primary T-cell response, the secondary T-cell response was faster but weaker, reaching its peak on day 5 rather than on day 15. Because abundant contaminating clonotypes from the bulk population could be contained in FACS-sorted repertoires, computational filtering was required. A small share of clonotypes occurred in both CD4 and CD8 compartments, likely arising from convergent recombination. After the booster, most of the clones that had expanded following primary vaccination were detected again (roughly 96% of CD4 and around 90% of CD8), which suggests that memory was broadly maintained. Because only a couple of donors were included in the study, the extent to which the findings can be generalized is limited.

There are many counts of this clonotype. There is no known antigen for this receptor. Base quality data are lacking; no much larger clone is found one base away. TCR cDNA was synthesized by 5'RACE template switching, which introduced a universal primer site and unique molecular identifiers. Priming for cDNA synthesis came from both the TCR alpha and TCR beta constant segments. Library amplification involved two PCR steps, and the second step added sample barcodes and sequencing adapters. Libraries were sequenced on Illumina HiSeq 2500 (2x100 bp) or NovaSeq (2x150 bp). Per the source publication's procedure: MIGEC handled demultiplexing of reads and collapsing into UMI consensus sequences, while MiXCR performed V(D)J alignment. Vaccine-responding clonotypes were defined with edgeR using replicate PBMC samples, requiring FDR below 0.01 and a log2 fold change above 5 up to day 15. Each bulk clonotype received a CD4 or CD8 identity based on whether the sequenced CD4 or CD8 repertoire contained that clonotype at higher abundance. The public reads were reanalyzed by TCRdb: fastp trimming at Q25, MiXCR alignment, in-frame beta chains only. Every CDR3 protein is listed once, alongside the most common genes and DNA of its rows. None of the V and J calls come from the authors' own analysis; TCRdb made them. Recorded for this sample are hundreds of thousands of distinct CDR3 sequences; about 14% of them occurred a single time. Roughly 13% of the sample comes from the top ten.

From its cysteine to its phenylalanine, the CDR3 spans 13 amino acids. The entry retains the CDR3 DNA only, 39 bases that are in frame from base 1. V is cut by 2 bases and J by 8 bases, and the space between the germline ends is 10 bases. For CDR1 and CDR2, the germline V gene (reference sequence) lists SEHNR and FQNEAQ. The sample's treatment or condition label, in plain terms: live attenuated yellow fever vaccine strain. At every blood-draw timepoint, two biological replicates of bulk PBMCs were collected. A standard Ficoll-Paque protocol was used to isolate PBMCs from peripheral blood. TriZol was used to extract RNA from bulk PBMCs, from CD4 and CD8 fractions, and from dextramer-positive and dextramer-negative fractions.

The starting material was PBMCs, obtained on the day of the yellow fever booster vaccination. The source of this sequence is a man younger than 45 who received the YFV17D yellow fever vaccine. The V gene is TRBV7-9 and the J gene is TRBJ2-1, with the identity of the D gene unclear. The bases read TGTGCCAGCAGCTTAACGGGTCGGGATGAGCAGTTCTTC. This yields the protein CASSLTGRDEQFF. The full variable domain, completed from the reference TRBV7-9 and TRBJ2-1 proteins outside the CDR3, reads DTGVSQNPRHKITKRGQNVTFRCDPISEHNRLYWYRQTLGQGPEFLTYFQNEAQLEKSRLLSDRFSAERPKGSFSTLEIQRTEQGDSAMYLCASSLTGRDEQFFGPGTRLTVL.